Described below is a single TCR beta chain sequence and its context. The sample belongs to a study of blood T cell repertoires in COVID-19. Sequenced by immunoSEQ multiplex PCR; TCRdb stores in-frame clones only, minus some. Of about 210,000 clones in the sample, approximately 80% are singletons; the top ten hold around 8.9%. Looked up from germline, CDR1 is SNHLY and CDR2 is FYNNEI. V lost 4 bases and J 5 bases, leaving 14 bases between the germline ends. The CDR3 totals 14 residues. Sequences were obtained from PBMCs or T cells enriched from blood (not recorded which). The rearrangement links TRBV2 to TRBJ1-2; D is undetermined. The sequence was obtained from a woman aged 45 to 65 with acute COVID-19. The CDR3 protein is CASSGRQIGYGYTF. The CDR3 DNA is TGTGCCAGCAGTGGTCGACAAATTGGGTATGGCTACACCTTC. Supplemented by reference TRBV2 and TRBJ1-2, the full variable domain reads EPEVTQTPSHQVTQMGQEVILRCVPISNHLYFYWYRQILGQKVEFLVSFYNNEISEKSEIFDDQFSVERPDGSNFTLKIRSTKLEDSAMYFCASSGRQIGYGYTFGSGTRLTVV.